The rows below give T cell receptor beta chains drawn from one sample of a study of blood T cell repertoires in COVID-19. Only in-frame clones appear in the TCRdb table, and some are missing; sequencing was by immunoSEQ multiplex PCR. The table lists 25,000 to 30,000 clones, more than 65% of them singletons. The sequencing sample was made of peripheral blood. These receptors were taken from a woman aged 55 to 70 with acute or convalescent COVID-19. CDR3s include the opening cysteine and the closing phenylalanine or tryptophan. The order of the fields is V gene, J gene, D gene, clone size, CDR3 protein, CDR3 DNA. The D gene is left open where the match is weak. Not all rows give a size; the values are once, few, many and, for expanded clones, a class.

>TRBV6-5|TRBJ2-7|-|-
CASSYSTVLSEQYF
TGTGCCAGCAGTTACTCAACGGTTTTGAGCGAGCAGTACTTC
>TRBV2|TRBJ1-5|-|-
CASRAEGGRQPQHF
TGTGCCAGCAGGGCCGAGGGGGGGCGCCAGCCCCAGCATTTT
>TRBV7-3|TRBJ1-2|TRBD1|-
CASSRSDRVGYTF
TGTGCCAGCAGCCGAAGCGACAGGGTCGGCTACACCTTC
>TRBV2|TRBJ1-5|TRBD1|-
CASRRGQGASNQPQHF
TGTGCCAGCAGGAGGGGACAGGGGGCGAGTAATCAGCCCCAGCATTTT
>TRBV2|TRBJ2-2|TRBD1|few
CASSEIRAGGTGELFF
TGTGCCAGCAGTGAAATCAGGGCAGGGGGAACCGGGGAGCTGTTTTTT
>TRBV5-1|TRBJ2-1|TRBD2|-
CASSLGALAGLYNEQFF
TGCGCCAGCAGCTTGGGTGCTCTAGCGGGGTTATACAATGAGCAGTTCTTC
>TRBV20-1|TRBJ2-7|-|-
CSARDSGEQYF
TGCAGTGCTAGAGATTCCGGCGAGCAGTACTTC
>TRBV5-8|TRBJ2-5|-|-
CASSPTRDRETQYF
TGTGCCAGCAGCCCCACTAGGGATCGAGAGACCCAGTACTTC
>TRBV5-8|TRBJ1-2|-|-
CASSPFGRGQGYTF
TGTGCCAGCAGCCCTTTCGGCAGGGGCCAAGGCTACACCTTC
>TRBV4-2|TRBJ2-2|TRBD2|-
CASSEGLAGGPTRPGELFF
TGTGCCAGCAGCGAGGGACTAGCGGGGGGGCCGACGAGGCCCGGGGAGCTGTTTTTT
>TRBV6-5|TRBJ2-7|-|-
CASSYGAGLSYEQYF
TGTGCCAGCAGTTACGGTGCAGGGTTAAGCTACGAGCAGTACTTC
>TRBV24-1|TRBJ2-1|TRBD2|-
CATSDFSGGAFNEQFF
TGTGCCACCAGTGACTTCAGCGGGGGGGCCTTCAATGAGCAGTTCTTC
>TRBV30|TRBJ2-7|TRBD1|-
CACQTGAYEQYF
TGTGCCTGCCAGACAGGGGCCTACGAGCAGTACTTC